A selection of T cell receptor beta chains follows, all from one sample in a study of CD8 T cells in Susac syndrome. MiXCR was run by TCRdb on the immunoSEQ multiplex PCR reads, yielding one entry per CDR3 protein. The repertoire holds 95,000 to 150,000 distinct CDR3 sequences, roughly 94% seen once, with around 0.28% in the top ten. Sequenced: CD8+ T cells from PBMCs. These receptors all come from a human donor with Susac syndrome. The CDR3 runs from the conserved cysteine through the conserved F or W. The D gene is left open where the match is weak. For some rows the clone size is stated as once, few or many, or as a class when expanded; others skip it.

TRBJ1-4,-,-,TRBV20-1,TGCAGTGCTAGTCGGGTCCGGGGTTCGGGAGGGGAAAAACTGTTTTTT,CSASRVRGSGGEKLFF
TRBJ2-5,-,-,TRBV4-1,TGCGCCAGCAGCCAAGAGAGGGGGGGCGTTGAGGAGACCCAGTACTTC,CASSQERGGVEETQYF
TRBJ2-1,-,TRBD2,TRBV4-1,TGCGCCAGCAGCCGCGGGACTACCGATGAGCAGTTCTTC,CASSRGTTDEQFF
TRBJ2-1,-,TRBD2,TRBV24-1,TGTGCCACCAGTGATTGGGGTAGCGGGAGCGAGGATGAGCAGTTCTTC,CATSDWGSGSEDEQFF
TRBJ2-3,once,-,TRBV29-1,TGCAGCGTTCCCAGGGGTGGAGGTACGCAGTATTTT,CSVPRGGGTQYF
TRBJ2-7,-,-,TRBV5-6,TGTGCCAGCAGCTTGATCGACTACGAGCAGTACTTC,CASSLIDYEQYF
TRBJ2-3,-,-,TRBV12-3/TRBV12-4,TGTGCCAGCAGCCCCCTACTAGCCACAGATACGCAGTATTTT,CASSPLLATDTQYF
TRBJ2-3,-,-,TRBV29-1,TGCAGCGTTGAAATCCCTACAGGGAAAAGGGGGGATACGCAGTATTTT,CSVEIPTGKRGDTQYF
TRBJ2-5,once,TRBD2,TRBV3-1,TGTGCCAGCAGCCACGCGACTAGCGCCCGGGTGGGGACCCAGTACTTC,CASSHATSARVGTQYF
TRBJ2-1,-,-,TRBV6-1,TGTGCCAGCACCAAGCCGCGTGTGGCCTCCTACAATGAGCAGTTCTTC,CASTKPRVASYNEQFF
TRBJ2-2,-,-,TRBV7-6,TGTGCCAGCAGCTTACCGGCCGGGGGATCGAACACCGGGGAGCTGTTTTTT,CASSLPAGGSNTGELFF
TRBJ2-7,-,-,TRBV6-5,TGTGCCAGCAGTGGACGGGGGCTCAGCTCCTACGAGCAGTACTTC,CASSGRGLSSYEQYF
TRBJ2-5,-,-,TRBV5-1,TGCGCCAGCAGCCACCAAGAGGCCCAGTACTTC,CASSHQEAQYF
TRBJ2-3,-,TRBD2,TRBV12-3/TRBV12-4,TGTGCCAGCAGTTCCGGACTAGCGAGGACAGATACGCAGTATTTT,CASSSGLARTDTQYF
TRBJ2-7,-,-,TRBV27,TGTGCCAGCAGTTTATCGGGCAGGGCTGGAAGTGAGCAGTACTTC,CASSLSGRAGSEQYF
TRBJ1-5,-,TRBD1,TRBV6-6,TGTGCCAGCAGTCCCAACCTACAGGGGAGCAATCAGCCCCAGCATTTT,CASSPNLQGSNQPQHF
TRBJ2-1,once,-,TRBV7-9,TGTGCCAGCAGCGAACGTGGACAGATCAATGAGCAGTTCTTC,CASSERGQINEQFF
TRBJ2-7,-,-,TRBV11-2,TGTGCCAGCAGCCCCGACGTCGCGGGTTACGAGCAGTACTTC,CASSPDVAGYEQYF
TRBJ2-4,-,-,TRBV12-3/TRBV12-4,TGTGCTACGTCAGGGGTGCGAGCCAAAAACATTCAGTACTTC,CATSGVRAKNIQYF
TRBJ2-7,few,TRBD2,TRBV7-2,TGTGCCAGCAGCTATGGGACTAATTCCTACGAGCAGTACTTC,CASSYGTNSYEQYF
TRBJ2-7,-,-,TRBV29-1,TGCAGCGTTGAAGAGAAGGGCCCCTACGAGCAGTACTTC,CSVEEKGPYEQYF
TRBJ2-7,-,-,TRBV5-8,TGTGCCAGCAGCGGGGCCTCCTACGAGCAGTACTTC,CASSGASYEQYF
TRBJ1-5,once,-,TRBV12-3/TRBV12-4,TGTGCCAGCAGCCCATCTGGGTCCTTTGACCAGCCCCAGCATTTT,CASSPSGSFDQPQHF
TRBJ2-2,-,-,TRBV29-1,TGCAGCGTTGAAGTCAGGGTCAACACCGGGGAGCTGTTTTTT,CSVEVRVNTGELFF
TRBJ1-1,few,-,TRBV19,TGTGCCAGTGAAGGGAACACTGAAGCTTTCTTT,CASEGNTEAFF
TRBJ2-7,few,-,TRBV5-4,TGTGCCAGCAGCCAGGGCGGGGACGAGCAGTACTTC,CASSQGGDEQYF
TRBJ2-3,-,TRBD2,TRBV28,TGTGCCAGCAGTCCAATATACCCCTCCGGCGGGGGGTCAGATACGCAGTATTTT,CASSPIYPSGGGSDTQYF
TRBJ1-6,-,-,TRBV7-8,TGTGCCAGCAGCCGTCCGGAACGGACGAATTCACCCCTCCACTTT,CASSRPERTNSPLHF
TRBJ2-2,-,-,TRBV28,TGTGCCAGCAGTTTTAAGGGCCGCGGGGAGCTGTTTTTT,CASSFKGRGELFF
TRBJ1-4,few,TRBD1,TRBV9,TGTGCCAGCAGTCCAAGACAGGGGGATGAAAAACTGTTTTTT,CASSPRQGDEKLFF
TRBJ2-3,-,-,TRBV6-5,TGTGCCAGCAGTTACTCGAGAGCCAGCACAGATACGCAGTATTTT,CASSYSRASTDTQYF